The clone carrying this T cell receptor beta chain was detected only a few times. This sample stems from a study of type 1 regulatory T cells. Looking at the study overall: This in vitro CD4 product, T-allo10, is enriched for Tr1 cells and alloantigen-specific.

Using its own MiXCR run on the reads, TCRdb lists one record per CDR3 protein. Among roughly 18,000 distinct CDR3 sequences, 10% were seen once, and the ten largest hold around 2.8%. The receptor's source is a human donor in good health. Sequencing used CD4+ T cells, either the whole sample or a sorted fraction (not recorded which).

The CDR3, as DNA: TGCAGTGTGGTCCGGTCCCCGTCCTACGAGCAGTACTTC. This gives the protein CSVVRSPSYEQYF. This chain links TRBV20-1 with TRBJ2-7; unclear D gene. Germline CDR1 and CDR2: DFQATT and SNEGSKA (reference sequence). CDR3 size: 13 residues. V was cut by 7 bases and J by 1 base, with 14 bases left in between.